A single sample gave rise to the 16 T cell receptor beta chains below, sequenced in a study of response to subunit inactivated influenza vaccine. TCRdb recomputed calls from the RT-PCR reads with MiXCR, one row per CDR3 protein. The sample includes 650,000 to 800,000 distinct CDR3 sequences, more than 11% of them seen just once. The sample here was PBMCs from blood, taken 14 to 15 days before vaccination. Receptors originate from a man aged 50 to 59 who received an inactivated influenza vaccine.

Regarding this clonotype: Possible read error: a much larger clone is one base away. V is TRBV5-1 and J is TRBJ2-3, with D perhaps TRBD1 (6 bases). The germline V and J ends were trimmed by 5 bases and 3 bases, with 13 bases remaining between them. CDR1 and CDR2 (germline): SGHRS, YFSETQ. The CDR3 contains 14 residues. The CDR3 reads CASRSSDRTDTQYF. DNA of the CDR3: TGCGCCAGCAGGTCCTCCGACAGGACAGATACGCAGTATTTT.

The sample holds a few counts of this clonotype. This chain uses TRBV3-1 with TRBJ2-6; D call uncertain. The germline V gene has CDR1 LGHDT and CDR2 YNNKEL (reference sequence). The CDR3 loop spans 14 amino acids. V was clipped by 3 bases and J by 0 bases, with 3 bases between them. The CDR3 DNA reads TGTGCCAGCAGCCATGTCTCTGGGGCCAACGTCCTGACTTTC. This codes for CASSHVSGANVLTF. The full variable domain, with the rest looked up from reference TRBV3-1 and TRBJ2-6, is DTAVSQTPKYLVTQMGNDKSIKCEQNLGHDTMYWYKQDSKKFLKIMFSYNNKELIINETVPNRFSPKSPDKAHLNLHINSLELGDSAVYFCASSHVSGANVLTFGAGSRLTVL.

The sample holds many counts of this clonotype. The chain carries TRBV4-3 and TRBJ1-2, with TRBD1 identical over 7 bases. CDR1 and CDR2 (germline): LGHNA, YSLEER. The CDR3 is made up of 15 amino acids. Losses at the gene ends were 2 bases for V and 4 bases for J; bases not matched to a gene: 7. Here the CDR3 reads CASSQTDRAGYGYTF. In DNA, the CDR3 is TGCGCCAGCAGCCAAACCGACAGGGCAGGCTATGGCTACACCTTC.

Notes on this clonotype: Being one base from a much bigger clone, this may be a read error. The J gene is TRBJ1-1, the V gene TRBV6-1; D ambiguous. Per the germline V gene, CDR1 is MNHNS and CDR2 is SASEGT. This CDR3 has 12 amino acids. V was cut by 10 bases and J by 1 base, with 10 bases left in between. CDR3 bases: TGTGCCACCAGAAAGAGGAACACTGAAGCTTTCTTT. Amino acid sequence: CATRKRNTEAFF.

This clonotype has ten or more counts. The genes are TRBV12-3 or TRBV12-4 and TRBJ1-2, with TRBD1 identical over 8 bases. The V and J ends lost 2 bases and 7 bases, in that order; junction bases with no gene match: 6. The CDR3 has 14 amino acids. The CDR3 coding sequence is TGTGCCAGCAGTTTAAAAGACAGGGGATCTGGCTACACCTTC. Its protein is CASSLKDRGSGYTF.

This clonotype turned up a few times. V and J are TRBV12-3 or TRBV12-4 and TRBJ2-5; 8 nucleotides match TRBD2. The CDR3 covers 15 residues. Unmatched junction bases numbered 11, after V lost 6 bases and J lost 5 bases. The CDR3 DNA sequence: TGTGCCAGCAGATTTTCGGGGGGGGCCTTGGAGACCCAGTACTTC. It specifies CASRFSGGALETQYF.

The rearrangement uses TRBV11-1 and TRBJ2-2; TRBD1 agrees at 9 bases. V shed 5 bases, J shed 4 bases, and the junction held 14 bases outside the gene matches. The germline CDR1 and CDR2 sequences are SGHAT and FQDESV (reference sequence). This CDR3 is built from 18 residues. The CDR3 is CASSIILTGTGTTGELFF. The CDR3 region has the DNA TGTGCCAGCAGCATCATCTTGACCGGGACAGGGACCACCGGGGAGCTGTTTTTT.

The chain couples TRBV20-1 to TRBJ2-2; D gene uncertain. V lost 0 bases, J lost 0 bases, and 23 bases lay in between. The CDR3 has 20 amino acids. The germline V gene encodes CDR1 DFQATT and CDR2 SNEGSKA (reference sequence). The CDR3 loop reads CSARDPLVEVRRSNTGELFF. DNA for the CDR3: TGCAGTGCTAGAGATCCATTGGTAGAAGTACGGCGATCGAACACCGGGGAGCTGTTTTTT.

CDR3 protein: CSASIPGGGYGYTF. In DNA, the CDR3 is TGCAGTGCTAGCATCCCGGGCGGAGGCTATGGCTACACCTTC. The chain uses TRBV20-1 and TRBJ1-2; no clear D. V gave up 3 bases and J gave up 4 bases, with 15 bases separating them. This CDR3 has 14 residues. CDR1 and CDR2 from the germline V gene are DFQATT and SNEGSKA (reference sequence).

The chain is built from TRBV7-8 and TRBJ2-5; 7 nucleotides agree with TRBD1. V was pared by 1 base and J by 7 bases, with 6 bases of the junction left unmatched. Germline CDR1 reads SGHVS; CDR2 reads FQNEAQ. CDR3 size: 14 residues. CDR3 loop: CASSLVGQEVTQYF. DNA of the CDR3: TGTGCCAGCAGCTTAGTTGGACAGGAGGTGACCCAGTACTTC.

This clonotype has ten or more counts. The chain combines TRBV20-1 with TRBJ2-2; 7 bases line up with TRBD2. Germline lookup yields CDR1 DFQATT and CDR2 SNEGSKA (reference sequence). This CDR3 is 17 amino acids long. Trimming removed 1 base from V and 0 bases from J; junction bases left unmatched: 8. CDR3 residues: CSARGDKLASNTGELFF. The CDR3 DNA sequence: TGCAGTGCTAGAGGCGATAAACTAGCGTCGAACACCGGGGAGCTGTTTTTT.

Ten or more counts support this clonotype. CDR3 DNA sequence: TGTGCCTGGAGTGGCCCGTTAAGTCGGAGGCGCTATGGCTACACCTTC. This gives the protein CAWSGPLSRRRYGYTF. V and J are TRBV30 and TRBJ1-2; D unclear. Germline CDR1 reads GTSNPN; CDR2 reads SVGIG (reference sequence). The V and J ends lost 1 base and 4 bases respectively, with 19 bases between them. The CDR3 contains 16 residues. Based on the CDR3 plus reference TRBV30 and TRBJ1-2, the full variable domain is SQTIHQWPATLVQPVGSPLSLECTVEGTSNPNLYWYRQAAGRGLQLLFYSVGIGQISSEVPQNLSASRPQDRQFILSSKKLLLSDSGFYLCAWSGPLSRRRYGYTFGSGTRLTVV.

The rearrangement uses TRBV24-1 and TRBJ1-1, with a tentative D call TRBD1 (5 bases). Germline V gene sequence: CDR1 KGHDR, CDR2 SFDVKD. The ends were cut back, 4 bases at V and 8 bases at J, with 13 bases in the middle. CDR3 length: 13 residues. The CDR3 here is CATSDPGRPEAFF. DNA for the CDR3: TGTGCCACCAGTGACCCGGGACGGCCCGAAGCTTTCTTT.

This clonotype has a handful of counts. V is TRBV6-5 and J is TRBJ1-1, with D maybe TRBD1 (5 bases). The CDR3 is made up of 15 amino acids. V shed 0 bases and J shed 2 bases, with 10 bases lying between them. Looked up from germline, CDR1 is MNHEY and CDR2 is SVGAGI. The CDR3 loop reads CASSYSLGVNTEAFF. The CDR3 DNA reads TGTGCCAGCAGTTACTCGCTAGGGGTTAACACTGAAGCTTTCTTT.

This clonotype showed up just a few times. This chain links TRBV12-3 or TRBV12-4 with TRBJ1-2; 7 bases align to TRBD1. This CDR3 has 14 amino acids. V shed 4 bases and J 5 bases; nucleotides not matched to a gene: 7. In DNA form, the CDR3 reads TGTGCCAGCAGTTCCGGCCTGGGACAGTATGGCTACACCTTC. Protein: CASSSGLGQYGYTF.

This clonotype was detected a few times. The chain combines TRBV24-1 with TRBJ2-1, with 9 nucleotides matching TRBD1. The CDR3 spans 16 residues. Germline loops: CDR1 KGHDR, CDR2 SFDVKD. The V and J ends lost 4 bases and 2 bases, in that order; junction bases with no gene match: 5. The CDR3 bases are TGTGCCACCAGTGAATCGGACAGGGGTCCCTACAATGAGCAGTTCTTC. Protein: CATSESDRGPYNEQFF.